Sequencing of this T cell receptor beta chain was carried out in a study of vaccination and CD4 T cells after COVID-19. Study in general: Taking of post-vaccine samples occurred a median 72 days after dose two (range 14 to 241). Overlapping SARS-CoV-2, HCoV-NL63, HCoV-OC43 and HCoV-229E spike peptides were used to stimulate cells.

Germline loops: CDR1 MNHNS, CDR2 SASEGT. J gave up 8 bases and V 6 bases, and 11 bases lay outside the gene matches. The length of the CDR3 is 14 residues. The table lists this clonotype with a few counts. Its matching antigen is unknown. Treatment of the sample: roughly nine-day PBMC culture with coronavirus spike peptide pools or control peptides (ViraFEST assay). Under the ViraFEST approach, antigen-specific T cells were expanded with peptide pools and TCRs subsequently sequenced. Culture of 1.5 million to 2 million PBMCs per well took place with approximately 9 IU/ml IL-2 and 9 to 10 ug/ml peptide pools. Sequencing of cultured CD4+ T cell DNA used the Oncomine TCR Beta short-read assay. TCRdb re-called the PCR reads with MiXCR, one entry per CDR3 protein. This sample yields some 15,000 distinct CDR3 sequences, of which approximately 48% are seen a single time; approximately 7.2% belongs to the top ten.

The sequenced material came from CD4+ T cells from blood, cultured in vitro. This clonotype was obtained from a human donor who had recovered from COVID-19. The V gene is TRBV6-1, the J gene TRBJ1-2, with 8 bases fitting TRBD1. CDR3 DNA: TGTGCCAGCAGAGATATCGGACAGGGCTACGGCTACACCTTC. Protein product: CASRDIGQGYGYTF.